The 2 T cell receptor beta chains below all came from one sample that was sequenced in a study of shared clonotypes between healthy human individuals. The protocol was immunoSEQ multiplex PCR, while the TCRdb copy is restricted to in-frame clones and leaves out a portion. Among over 850,000 clones listed, around 82% were seen once. The sequenced sample consisted of memory CD4+ T cells from PBMCs. Subset of the sample: CD45RA-negative fraction. The source is a young man in good health. Some clones in this sample may be carry-over from other donors' samples.

This clone was picked up a small number of times. The CDR3: CASSILPGTDTQYF. The DNA for the CDR3 is TGTGCCAGCAGTATTCTTCCCGGTACAGATACGCAGTATTTT. V is TRBV2 and J is TRBJ2-3; D unresolved. Deletions cut 5 bases from V and 3 bases from J, with 12 bases between. The CDR3 covers 14 residues. The V gene's germline CDR1 is SNHLY and CDR2 FYNNEI.

The chain combines TRBV28 with TRBJ2-3; 7 positions agree with TRBD1. CDR3 length: 15 amino acids. The V segment lost 7 bases and the J segment 4 bases; nucleotides outside the gene matches: 11. The V gene's germline CDR1 is MDHEN and CDR2 SYDVKM. CDR3 sequence (DNA): TGTGCCAGCATGGAAGGGGGCGCCTCCCCAGATACGCAGTATTTT. Translating it yields CASMEGGASPDTQYF.